The 5 T cell receptor beta chains below were found in one sample sequenced in a study of blood T cell repertoires in COVID-19. Sequencing was performed with immunoSEQ multiplex PCR; in TCRdb, only in-frame clones are kept and a portion is missing. The sample consists of under 150,000 clones, 85% of them appearing once. Source material: peripheral blood. These receptor sequences come from a human donor in a cohort sampled during active COVID-19.

V gene TRBV7-2 combines with J gene TRBJ1-6, with a possible D match to TRBD1 (5 bases). The germline CDR1 and CDR2 sequences are SGHTA and FQGNSA. This CDR3 has 14 residues. Between the trimmed V and J ends, which lost 2 bases and 8 bases, there was a span of 10 bases. For the CDR3, the DNA is TGTGCCAGCAGCTTACAGGGTGACTATTCACCCCTCCACTTT. This gives the protein CASSLQGDYSPLHF. The entire variable domain, with the rest obtained from reference TRBV7-2 and TRBJ1-6, is as follows: GAGVSQSPSNKVTEKGKDVELRCDPISGHTALYWYRQSLGQGLEFLIYFQGNSAPDKSGLPSDRFSAERTGGSVSTLTIQRTQQEDSAVYLCASSLQGDYSPLHFGNGTRLTVT.

V gene TRBV5-8 combines with J gene TRBJ2-1; perhaps TRBD2 as D (5 bases). The CDR3 contains 15 residues. V was trimmed by 0 bases and J by 6 bases, leaving 13 bases between them. Germline values: CDR1 SGHTS, CDR2 YDEGEE. The CDR3 DNA reads TGTGCCAGCAGCTTGGAGATAGCGAGGGTCAATGAGCAGTTCTTC. Its translation is CASSLEIARVNEQFF. The entire variable domain, with the rest obtained from reference TRBV5-8 and TRBJ2-1, is as follows: EAGVTQSPTHLIKTRGQQATLRCSPISGHTSVYWYQQALGLGLQFLLWYDEGEERNRGNFPPRFSGRQFPNYSSELNVNALELEDSALYLCASSLEIARVNEQFFGPGTRLTVL.

J is TRBJ1-5 and V is TRBV29-1; no firm D call. With 5 bases removed from V and 4 bases from J, the gap between germline ends came to 9 bases. The CDR3 loop spans 12 amino acids. Germline values: CDR1 SQVTM, CDR2 ANQGSEA. CDR3 nucleotides: TGCAGCGTTCAGACGGGTAATCAGCCCCAGCATTTT. This sequence encodes CSVQTGNQPQHF.

V gene TRBV13 combines with J gene TRBJ2-7, with D tentatively TRBD2 (5 bases). V was clipped by 0 bases and J by 3 bases, with 6 bases between them. Germline CDR1 reads PRHDT; CDR2 reads FYEKMQ (reference sequence). The CDR3 has 13 amino acids. CDR3 nucleotide sequence: TGTGCCAGCAGCTTAGGCGGGGTCTACGAGCAGTACTTC. Translating it yields CASSLGGVYEQYF.

The rearrangement links TRBV6-5 to TRBJ1-2, with a weak D call TRBD1 (6 bases). The V gene's germline CDR1 is MNHEY and CDR2 SVGAGI. This CDR3 comprises 14 residues. V dropped 5 bases and J dropped 2 bases, with 12 bases sitting between them. The chain's CDR3 is CASSIDRFNYGYTF. The CDR3 bases are TGTGCCAGCAGTATAGACAGGTTCAACTATGGCTACACCTTC.